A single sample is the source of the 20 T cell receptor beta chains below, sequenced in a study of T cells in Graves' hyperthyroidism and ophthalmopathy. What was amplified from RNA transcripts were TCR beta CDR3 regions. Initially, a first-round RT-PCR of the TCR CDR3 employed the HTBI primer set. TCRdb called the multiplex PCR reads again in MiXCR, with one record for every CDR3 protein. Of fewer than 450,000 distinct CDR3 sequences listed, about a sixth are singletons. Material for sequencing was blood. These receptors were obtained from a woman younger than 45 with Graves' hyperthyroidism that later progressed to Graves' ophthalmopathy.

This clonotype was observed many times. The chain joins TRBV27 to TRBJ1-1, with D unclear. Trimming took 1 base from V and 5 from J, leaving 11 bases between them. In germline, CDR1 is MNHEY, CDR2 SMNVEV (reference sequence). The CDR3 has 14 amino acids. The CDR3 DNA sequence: TGTGCCAGCAGTTTATGGACGGTCGGGACTGAAGCTTTCTTT. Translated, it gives CASSLWTVGTEAFF.

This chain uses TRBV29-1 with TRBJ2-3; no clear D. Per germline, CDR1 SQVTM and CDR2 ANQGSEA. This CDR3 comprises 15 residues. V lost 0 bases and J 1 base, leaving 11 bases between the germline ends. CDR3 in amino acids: CSVEDRARRTDTQYF. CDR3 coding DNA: TGCAGCGTTGAAGATAGGGCCAGACGCACAGATACGCAGTATTTT.

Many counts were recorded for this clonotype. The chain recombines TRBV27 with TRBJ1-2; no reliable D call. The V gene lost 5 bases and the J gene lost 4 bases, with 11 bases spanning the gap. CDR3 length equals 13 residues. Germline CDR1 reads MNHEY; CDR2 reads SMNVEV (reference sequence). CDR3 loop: CASSPMAGYGYTF. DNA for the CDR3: TGTGCCAGCAGTCCTATGGCCGGCTATGGCTACACCTTC.

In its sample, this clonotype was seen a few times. The CDR3 DNA reads TGTGCCATCAGTGAGCAAAAGACTAGCGGGAGCACAGATACGCAGTATTTT. Translating gives CAISEQKTSGSTDTQYF. The chain employs TRBV10-3 and TRBJ2-3; 10 nucleotides match TRBD2. Germline V gives CDR1 ENHRY, CDR2 SYGVKD. The CDR3 spans 17 residues. Germline trimming cut 2 bases from V and 0 bases from J; bases unmatched to any gene: 5.

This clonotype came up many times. CDR3 sequence reads: CAISESYEIKNYGYTF. CDR3 bases: TGTGCCATCAGTGAGTCCTATGAGATAAAGAACTATGGCTACACCTTC. The V gene is TRBV10-3, the J gene TRBJ1-2; D is undetermined. CDR3 length: 16 amino acids. V gave up 0 bases and J gave up 2 bases, with 13 bases separating them. Germline assignment: CDR1 ENHRY and CDR2 SYGVKD.

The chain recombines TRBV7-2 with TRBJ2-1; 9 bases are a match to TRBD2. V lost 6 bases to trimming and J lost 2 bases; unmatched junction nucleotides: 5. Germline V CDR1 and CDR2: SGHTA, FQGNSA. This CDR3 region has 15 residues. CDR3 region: CASSLRGGPYNEQFF. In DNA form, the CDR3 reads TGTGCCAGCAGTCTGCGGGGGGGCCCCTACAATGAGCAGTTCTTC.

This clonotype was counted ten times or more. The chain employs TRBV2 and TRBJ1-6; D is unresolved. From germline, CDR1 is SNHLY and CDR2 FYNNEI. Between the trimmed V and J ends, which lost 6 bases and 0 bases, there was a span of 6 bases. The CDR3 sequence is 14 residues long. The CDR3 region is CASRSASYNSPLHF. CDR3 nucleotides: TGTGCCAGCAGGTCGGCCTCCTATAATTCACCCCTCCACTTT.

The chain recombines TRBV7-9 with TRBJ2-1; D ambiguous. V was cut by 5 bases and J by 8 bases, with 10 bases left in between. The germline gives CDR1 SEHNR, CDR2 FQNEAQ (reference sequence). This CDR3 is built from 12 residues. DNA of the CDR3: TGTGCCAGCAGCCTACCCCCATATGAGCAGTTCTTC. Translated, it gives CASSLPPYEQFF.

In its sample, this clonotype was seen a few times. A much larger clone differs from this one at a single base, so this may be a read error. CDR3 sequence (DNA): TGTGCCAGCAGTTTAAAGCTGTTGGCCGGGGGGCTGTTTTTT. Translated, it gives CASSLKLLAGGLFF. The chain has TRBV28 and TRBJ2-2; D possibly corresponds to TRBD2 (6 bases). Germline CDR1 reads MDHEN; CDR2 reads SYDVKM. This CDR3 comprises 14 residues.

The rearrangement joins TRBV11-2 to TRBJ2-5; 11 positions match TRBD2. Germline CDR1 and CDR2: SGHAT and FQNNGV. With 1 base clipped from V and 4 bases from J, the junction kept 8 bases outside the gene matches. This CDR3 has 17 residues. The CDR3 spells CASSLGGSGGASETQYF. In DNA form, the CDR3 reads TGTGCCAGCAGCTTAGGTGGTAGCGGGGGGGCGTCAGAGACCCAGTACTTC.

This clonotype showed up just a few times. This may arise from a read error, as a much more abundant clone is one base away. In DNA form, the CDR3 reads TGCGCCAGCAGTGATACAGCACAAGAGGCCCAGTACTTC. The encoded protein is CASSDTAQEAQYF. The chain links TRBV10-2 to TRBJ2-5; D uncertain. CDR1 WSHSY and CDR2 SAAADI come from the germline V gene. This CDR3 has 13 residues.

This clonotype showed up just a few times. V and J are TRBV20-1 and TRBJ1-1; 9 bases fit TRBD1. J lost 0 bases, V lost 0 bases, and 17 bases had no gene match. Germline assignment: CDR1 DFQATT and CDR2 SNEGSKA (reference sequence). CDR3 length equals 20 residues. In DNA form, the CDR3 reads TGCAGTGCTAGAGAGGGACGAAGACCGGGACAGGGATTCATGAACACTGAAGCTTTCTTT. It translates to CSAREGRRPGQGFMNTEAFF.

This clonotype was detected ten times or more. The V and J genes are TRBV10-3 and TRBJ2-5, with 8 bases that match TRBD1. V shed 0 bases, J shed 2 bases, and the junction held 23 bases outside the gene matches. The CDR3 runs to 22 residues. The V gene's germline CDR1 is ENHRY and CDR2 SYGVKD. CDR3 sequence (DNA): TGTGCCATCAGTGAGTCTACCTTGGACAGGGTTGGACTACAGCGGGCTCAAGAGACCCAGTACTTC. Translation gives CAISESTLDRVGLQRAQETQYF.

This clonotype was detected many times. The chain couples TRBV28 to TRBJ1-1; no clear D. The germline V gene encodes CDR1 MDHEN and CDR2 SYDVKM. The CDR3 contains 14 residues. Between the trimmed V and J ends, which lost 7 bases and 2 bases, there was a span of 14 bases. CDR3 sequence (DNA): TGTGCCAGCATGTTGGCGATTCTAAACACTGAAGCTTTCTTT. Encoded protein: CASMLAILNTEAFF.

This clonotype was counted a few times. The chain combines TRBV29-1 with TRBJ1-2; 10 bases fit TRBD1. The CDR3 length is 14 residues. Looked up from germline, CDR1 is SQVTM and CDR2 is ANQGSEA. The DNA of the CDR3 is TGCGCTCTTAACCGGGACAGGGGCCCCTATGGCTACACCTTC. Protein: CALNRDRGPYGYTF.

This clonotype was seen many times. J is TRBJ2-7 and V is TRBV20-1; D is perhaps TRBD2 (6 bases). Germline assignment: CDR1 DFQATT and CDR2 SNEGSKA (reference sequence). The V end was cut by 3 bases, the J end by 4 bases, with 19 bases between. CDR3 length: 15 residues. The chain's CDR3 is CSAREGERPGYEQYF. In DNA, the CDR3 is TGCAGTGCTAGGGAGGGAGAGAGGCCCGGGTACGAGCAGTACTTC.

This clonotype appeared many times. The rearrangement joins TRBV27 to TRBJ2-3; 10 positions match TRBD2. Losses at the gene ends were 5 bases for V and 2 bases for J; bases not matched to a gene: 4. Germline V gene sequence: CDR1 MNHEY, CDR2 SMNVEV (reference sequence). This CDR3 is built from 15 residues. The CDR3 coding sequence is TGTGCCAGCAGTGTACTAGCGGGAAACACAGATACGCAGTATTTT. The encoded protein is CASSVLAGNTDTQYF.

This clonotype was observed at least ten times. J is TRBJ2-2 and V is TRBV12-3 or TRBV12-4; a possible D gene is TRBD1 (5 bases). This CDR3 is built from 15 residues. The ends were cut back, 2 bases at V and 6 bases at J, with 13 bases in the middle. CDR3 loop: CASSLRPGLAGELFF. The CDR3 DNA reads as TGTGCCAGCAGTTTAAGGCCAGGGTTGGCCGGGGAGCTGTTTTTT.

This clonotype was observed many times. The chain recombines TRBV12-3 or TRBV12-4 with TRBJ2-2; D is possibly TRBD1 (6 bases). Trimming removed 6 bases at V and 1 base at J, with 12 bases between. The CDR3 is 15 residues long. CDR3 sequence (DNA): TGTGCCAGCAGACGCAGACAGGAGAACACCGGGGAGCTGTTTTTT. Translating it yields CASRRRQENTGELFF.

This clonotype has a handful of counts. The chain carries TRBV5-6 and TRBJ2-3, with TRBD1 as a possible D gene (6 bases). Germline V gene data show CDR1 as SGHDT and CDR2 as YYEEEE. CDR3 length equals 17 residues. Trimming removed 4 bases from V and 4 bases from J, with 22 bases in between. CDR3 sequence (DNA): TGTGCCAGCAGCCGCAGGGGTGGGGGTGTGGCCGCAGATACGCAGTATTTT. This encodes CASSRRGGGVAADTQYF.